This T cell receptor beta chain was obtained from a study of blood T cell repertoires in COVID-19. Germline CDR1 is KGHSH and CDR2 is LQKENI. Deletions cut 2 bases from V and 5 bases from J, with 9 bases between. This CDR3 spans 13 amino acids. Here immunoSEQ multiplex PCR was the method, and the copy in TCRdb shows in-frame clones only, minus some. The sample records under 250,000 clones, 65% to 90% being singletons. This clone was counted once. Other DNA variants within this sample encode the same CDR3. The receptor's source is a woman aged 45-65 years with acute COVID-19. The sample was PBMCs or T cells enriched from blood (not recorded which). V usage is TRBV18 and J usage is TRBJ1-1, with a possible D match to TRBD1 (6 bases). As DNA, the CDR3 is TGTGCCAGCTCACCAAAACAGGGAACTGAAGCTTTCTTT. It encodes CASSPKQGTEAFF.